This T cell receptor (beta chain) appears in the sequencing data of a study of shared clonotypes between healthy human individuals. Study-wide context: For every donor, three CD4 naive, three CD4 memory, two CD8 naive and one CD8 memory plates were used.

Profiled with immunoSEQ multiplex PCR; TCRdb holds only in-frame clones, not every one. The table records a few million clones, about 92% of them present only once. CDR1 is SEHNR and CDR2 is FQNEAQ in the germline V gene (reference sequence). V was pared by 5 bases and J by 2 bases, with 12 bases of the junction left unmatched. The CDR3 runs to 18 residues. This chain joins TRBV7-9 and TRBJ2-1; TRBD1 matches 10 bases. This clonotype was obtained from a young man in good health. Sequencing input: naive CD4+ T cells sorted from blood. Specified subset: CD45RA+ positively selected. This chain's CDR3 is CASSLGTGAELAYNEQFF. The CDR3 coding sequence is TGTGCCAGCAGCCTAGGGACAGGGGCCGAATTAGCCTACAATGAGCAGTTCTTC.